This T cell receptor beta chain stems from a study of siplizumab effects on memory and regulatory T cells. V gave up 0 bases and J gave up 4 bases; unmatched junction bases: 5. The CDR3 spans 15 residues. The germline V gene encodes CDR1 SGHNT and CDR2 YYREEE (reference sequence). Among three donor pairs, the unstimulated naive, memory, effector memory and TEMRA subsets underwent sequencing. This clone was recorded only once. The antigen remains undetermined. General study results and limits: Proliferating siplizumab-culture Treg suppressive function went unconfirmed. There appeared to be greater diversity in naive T cells than in memory cells, and naive T cells seemed major contributors to the alloresponse. Siplizumab significantly brought down the alloreactive sequences that trace back to unstimulated CD4+ memory cells.

The repertoire was sequenced with immunoSEQ multiplex PCR; TCRdb's copy has only in-frame clones and lacks some. Among some 100,000 clones listed, roughly 96% were seen once. V gene TRBV5-4 combines with J gene TRBJ2-5; the match to TRBD1 covers 8 bases. The sequence came from a human donor in good health. Specimen: naive CD4+ T cells sorted from blood. The CDR3 DNA reads TGTGCCAGCAGCTTGGAGCAGGGGGCAGGAGAGACCCAGTACTTC. It translates to CASSLEQGAGETQYF. Full variable domain (missing parts from reference TRBV5-4 and TRBJ2-5): ETGVTQSPTHLIKTRGQQVTLRCSSQSGHNTVSWYQQALGQGPQFIFQYYREEENGRGNFPPRFSGLQFPNYSSELNVNALELDDSALYLCASSLEQGAGETQYFGPGTRLLVL.